Listed here is a single TCR beta chain. Its antigen is not identified. Looked up from germline, CDR1 is MDHEN and CDR2 is SYDVKM. This CDR3 has 18 residues. V lost 2 bases, J lost 5 bases, and 22 bases lay in between. The sample belongs to a study of post-analysis software for immune sequencing data. Incorporated into the TCR beta cDNA libraries were unique molecular identifiers, which served to reduce PCR and sequencing biases. TCRdb independently ran MiXCR on the PCR reads; one entry per CDR3 protein. Among around 500,000 distinct CDR3 sequences listed, about a third were seen once. Study-level points and caveats: Five TRBV segments occurring more often in patients than controls included TRBV5-6, TRBV5-1 and TRBV20-1. Among multiple sclerosis patients, normalized Chao1 diversity was significantly below that of controls.

What was sequenced was blood. The V and J genes are TRBV28 and TRBJ1-5, with D possibly matching TRBD1 (5 bases). The source is a girl under 18 with multiple sclerosis. CDR3 loop: CASSLLGRVGSEDQPQHF. The CDR3 DNA reads as TGTGCCAGCAGTTTACTAGGCAGGGTTGGGAGCGAGGATCAGCCCCAGCATTTT.